This T cell receptor (beta chain) emerged from a study of early T cells in non-severe SARS-CoV-2 infection. Germline lookup yields CDR1 MNHEY and CDR2 SVGEGT. This CDR3 has 15 residues. J was trimmed by 1 base and V by 8 bases; bases with no gene match: 9. Attached unique molecular identifiers marked individual cDNA molecules. TCRdb analysed the 5' RACE reads with MiXCR anew, one entry per CDR3 protein. The table records over 30,000 distinct CDR3 sequences, approximately 6% of them present only once. J is TRBJ1-1 and V is TRBV6-2 or TRBV6-3, with 8 positions matching TRBD1. Sequencing was carried out using whole blood. This receptor was identified in an adult who was a healthcare worker with PCR-confirmed SARS-CoV-2 infection or an uninfected control (not recorded which). The CDR3 region is CASLPTGTGNTEAFF. In nucleotides, the CDR3 is TGTGCCAGCCTTCCCACCGGGACAGGGAACACTGAAGCTTTCTTT.